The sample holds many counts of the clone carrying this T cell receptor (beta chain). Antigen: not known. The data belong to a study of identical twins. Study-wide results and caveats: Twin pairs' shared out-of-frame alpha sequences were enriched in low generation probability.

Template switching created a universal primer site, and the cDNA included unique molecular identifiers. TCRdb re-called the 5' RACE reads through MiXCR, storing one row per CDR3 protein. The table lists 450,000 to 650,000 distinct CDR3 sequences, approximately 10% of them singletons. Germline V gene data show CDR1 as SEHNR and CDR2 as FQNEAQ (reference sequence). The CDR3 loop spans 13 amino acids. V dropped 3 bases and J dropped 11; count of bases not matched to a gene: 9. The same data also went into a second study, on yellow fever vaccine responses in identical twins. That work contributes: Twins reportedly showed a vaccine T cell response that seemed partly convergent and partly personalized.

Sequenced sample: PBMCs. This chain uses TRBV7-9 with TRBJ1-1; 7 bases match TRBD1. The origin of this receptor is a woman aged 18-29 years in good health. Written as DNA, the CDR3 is TGTGCCAGCAGCTTCAAATCCGGGGGACAGGCTTTCTTT. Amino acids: CASSFKSGGQAFF.